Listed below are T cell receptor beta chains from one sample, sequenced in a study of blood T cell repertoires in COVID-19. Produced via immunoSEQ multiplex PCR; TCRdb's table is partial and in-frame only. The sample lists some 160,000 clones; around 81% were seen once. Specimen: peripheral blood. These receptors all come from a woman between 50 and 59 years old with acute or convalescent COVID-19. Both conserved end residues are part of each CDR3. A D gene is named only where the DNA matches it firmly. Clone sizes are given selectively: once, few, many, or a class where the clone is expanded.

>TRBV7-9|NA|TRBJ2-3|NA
CASSPPAGAHTDTQYF
TGTGCCAGCAGCCCCCCCGCGGGGGCCCACACAGATACGCAGTATTTT
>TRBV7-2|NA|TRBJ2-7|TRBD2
CASSLRTSGGADYYEQYF
TGTGCCAGCAGCTTACGGACTAGCGGGGGGGCCGACTACTACGAGCAGTACTTC
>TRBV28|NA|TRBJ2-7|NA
CASGKSQAGQYF
TGTGCCAGCGGTAAGAGTCAAGCTGGGCAGTACTTC
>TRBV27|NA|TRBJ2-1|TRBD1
CASSLFRGQGSHEQFF
TGTGCCAGCAGTTTATTTCGCGGACAGGGGAGTCATGAGCAGTTCTTC
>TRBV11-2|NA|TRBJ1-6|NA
CASSLAQNSPLHF
TGTGCCAGCAGCTTAGCCCAGAATTCACCCCTCCACTTT
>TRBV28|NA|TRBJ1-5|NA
CASSSPGIGNQPQHF
TGTGCCAGCAGCTCCCCCGGGATCGGGAATCAGCCCCAGCATTTT
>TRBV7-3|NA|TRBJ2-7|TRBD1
CASSSTGGYEQYF
TGTGCCAGCAGCTCGACAGGGGGCTACGAGCAGTACTTC
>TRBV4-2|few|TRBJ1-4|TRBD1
CASSQQGQGGEKLFF
TGTGCCAGCAGCCAGCAGGGACAGGGCGGTGAAAAACTGTTTTTT
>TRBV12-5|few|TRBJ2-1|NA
CASGLVNVNRDFEQFF
TGTGCTAGTGGTTTGGTAAATGTTAACAGGGATTTTGAGCAGTTCTTC
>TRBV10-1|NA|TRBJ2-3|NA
CASSDGQTSTDTQYF
TGCGCCAGCAGTGACGGACAGACCAGCACAGATACGCAGTATTTT
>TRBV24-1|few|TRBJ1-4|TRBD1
CATSDSGTGGYEKLFF
TGTGCCACCAGTGATTCCGGGACAGGGGGTTATGAAAAACTGTTTTTT
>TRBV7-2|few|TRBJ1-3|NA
CASSFTVQGNTIYF
TGTGCCAGCAGCTTCACAGTCCAAGGAAACACCATATATTTT
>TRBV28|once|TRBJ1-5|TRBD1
CASSGSTGSGQPQHF
TGTGCCAGCAGTGGATCGACAGGGTCTGGTCAGCCCCAGCATTTT
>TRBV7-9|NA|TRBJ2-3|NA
CASSPRVGGRDTQYF
TGTGCCAGCAGCCCGCGAGTGGGAGGACGGGATACGCAGTATTTT
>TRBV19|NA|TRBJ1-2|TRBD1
CASSIFFVGQGNGYTF
TGTGCCAGTAGTATATTCTTTGTCGGACAGGGGAACGGCTACACCTTC
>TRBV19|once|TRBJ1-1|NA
CASSIGLFGTEAFF
TGTGCCAGTAGTATAGGCCTATTCGGCACTGAAGCTTTCTTT
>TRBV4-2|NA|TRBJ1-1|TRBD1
CASSQDRQGSEAFF
TGTGCCAGCAGCCAAGATAGACAGGGCTCTGAAGCTTTCTTT
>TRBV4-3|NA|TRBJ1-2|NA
CASSQDQGSYGYTF
TGCGCCAGCAGCCAAGACCAGGGATCTTATGGCTACACCTTC
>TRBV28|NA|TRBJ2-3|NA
CAAGASTDTQYF
TGTGCCGCGGGGGCGAGCACAGATACGCAGTATTTT
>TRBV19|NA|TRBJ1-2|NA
CASSGARQGARGYTF
TGTGCCAGTTCCGGAGCCCGACAAGGGGCTCGTGGCTACACCTTC
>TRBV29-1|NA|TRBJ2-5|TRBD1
CSVEGSNRGQETQYF
TGCAGCGTTGAAGGGTCCAACAGGGGGCAAGAGACCCAGTACTTC
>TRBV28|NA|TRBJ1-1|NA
CASSLYLSGLEAFF
TGTGCCAGCAGTTTATACCTTAGCGGGCTGGAAGCTTTCTTT